These 20 T cell receptor beta chains were sequenced from one sample in a study of blood T cell repertoires in COVID-19. Only in-frame clones appear in the TCRdb table, and some are missing; sequencing was by immunoSEQ multiplex PCR. The sample holds about 220,000 clones, about 81% seen once. The specimen sequenced was peripheral blood. Source of these receptors: a woman between 65 and 79 years old with COVID-19, enrolled during active disease.

This clone appeared once. V and J are TRBV7-6 and TRBJ2-2; 7 bases fit TRBD1. Germline-derived CDR1 and CDR2 are SGHVS and FNYEAQ. J lost 7 bases, V lost 5 bases, and 13 bases had no gene match. The CDR3 consists of 16 residues. The CDR3 nucleotides read TGTGCCAGCAGCCGGTTGGGGAAGGGGGCGGTCGGGGAGCTGTTTTTT. Its translation is CASSRLGKGAVGELFF.

The CDR3 protein is CASSRQGRGETQYF. The CDR3, as DNA: TGCGCCAGTTCTAGACAGGGGAGAGGAGAGACCCAGTACTTC. The chain recombines TRBV5-1 with TRBJ2-5; 8 bases align to TRBD1. The CDR3 covers 14 residues. The germline V gene has CDR1 SGHRS and CDR2 YFSETQ. Trimming cost V 8 bases and J 4 bases; bases outside gene matches: 10.

The CDR3 loop reads CASSRTSGSYNEQFF. In DNA form, the CDR3 reads TGTGCCAGCAGCCGCACTAGTGGGTCCTACAATGAGCAGTTCTTC. The chain recombines TRBV27 with TRBJ2-1, with D possibly TRBD2 on 5 matching bases. The CDR3 extends over 15 amino acids. The germline CDR1 and CDR2 sequences are MNHEY and SMNVEV (reference sequence). The V gene lost 6 bases and the J gene lost 1 base, with 13 bases spanning the gap.

The J gene is TRBJ2-5, the V gene TRBV6-2 or TRBV6-3; 7 bases fit TRBD2. The length of the CDR3 is 21 residues. The V gene's germline CDR1 is MNHEY and CDR2 SVGEGT. Germline trimming cut 2 bases from V and 7 bases from J; bases unmatched to any gene: 28. CDR3 region: CASSYRGWKAGETVAAGTQYF. The CDR3 coding sequence is TGTGCCAGCAGTTACCGGGGGTGGAAGGCGGGAGAAACAGTCGCGGCGGGGACCCAGTACTTC.

V gene TRBV7-9 combines with J gene TRBJ2-7; possible D gene TRBD1, 5 bases. Trimming stripped 4 bases from V and 6 bases from J, with 19 bases between. Germline V lookup: CDR1 SEHNR, CDR2 FQNEAQ (reference sequence). The CDR3 has 15 residues. CDR3 sequence reads: CASSSIRQSEAEQYF. The CDR3 DNA reads TGTGCCAGCAGCTCGATTCGACAGAGTGAGGCCGAGCAGTACTTC.

The V and J genes are TRBV30 and TRBJ1-3; D is ambiguous. There are 15 residues in the CDR3. The V end was cut by 2 bases, the J end by 0 bases, with 11 bases between. Germline-derived CDR1 and CDR2 are GTSNPN and SVGIG (reference sequence). CDR3 DNA: TGTGCCTGGAGTCGTCGCAGAATCTCTGGAAACACCATATATTTT. Translation: CAWSRRRISGNTIYF.

The chain uses TRBV7-9 and TRBJ2-3; no firm D call. From germline, CDR1 is SEHNR and CDR2 FQNEAQ (reference sequence). There are 14 residues in the CDR3. Trimming removed 5 bases from V and 3 bases from J, with 12 bases in between. The chain's CDR3 is CASSQLQATDTQYF. The CDR3 nucleotides read TGTGCCAGCAGCCAATTACAAGCGACAGATACGCAGTATTTT.

J is TRBJ1-6 and V is TRBV6-2 or TRBV6-3; 7 bases are a match to TRBD1. Germline-derived CDR1 and CDR2 are MNHEY and SVGEGT. V lost 4 bases to trimming and J lost 8 bases; unmatched junction nucleotides: 11. This CDR3 is 16 amino acids long. The CDR3 here is CASSLYRGSGDSPLHF. CDR3 in DNA: TGTGCCAGCAGTTTATACAGGGGAAGTGGCGATTCACCCCTCCACTTT.

This chain uses TRBV6-5 with TRBJ1-4; no reliable D call. Deletions cut 6 bases from V and 4 bases from J, with 15 bases between. Germline CDR1 reads MNHEY; CDR2 reads SVGAGI. This CDR3 region has 15 residues. DNA of the CDR3: TGTGCCAGCAGCCCCCGGAGACTCGTTAATGAAAAACTGTTTTTT. It is translated as CASSPRRLVNEKLFF.

This chain uses TRBV6-1 with TRBJ1-2; D call uncertain. Germline values: CDR1 MNHNS, CDR2 SASEGT. The CDR3 runs to 13 residues. V was pared by 1 base and J by 2 bases, with 5 bases between. The CDR3 DNA is TGTGCCAGCAGTGAAGACTCCAACTATGGCTACACCTTC. Translation: CASSEDSNYGYTF.

The chain couples TRBV6-5 to TRBJ1-2; no definite D call. Trimming took off 6 bases at V and 4 bases at J, with 12 bases between the two ends. The CDR3 spans 13 residues. Germline V gives CDR1 MNHEY, CDR2 SVGAGI. CDR3 amino acids: CASSLTDTYGYTF. In DNA, the CDR3 is TGTGCCAGCAGCCTAACCGACACCTATGGCTACACCTTC.

The chain joins TRBV7-3 to TRBJ1-1; D unresolved. The V end lost 6 bases, the J end lost 3 bases, and 17 bases lay between the germline ends. Germline V gene data show CDR1 as SGHTA and CDR2 as FQGTGA. This CDR3 spans 15 amino acids. Here the CDR3 DNA reads TGTGCCAGCAGGTCGGCCGACTCCCGGGACACTGAAGCTTTCTTT. Translated, it gives CASRSADSRDTEAFF.

This clone was seen more than once but under ten times. The rearrangement links TRBV19 to TRBJ1-2; D is uncertain. Germline values: CDR1 LNHDA, CDR2 SQIVND (reference sequence). This CDR3 is 14 amino acids long. V was clipped by 5 bases and J by 2 bases, with 12 bases between them. CDR3 in DNA: TGTGCCAGTAGTCCCCCGGGTTCGAACTATGGCTACACCTTC. Translation gives CASSPPGSNYGYTF. The full variable domain, rest sourced from reference TRBV19 and TRBJ1-2, is DGGITQSPKYLFRKEGQNVTLSCEQNLNHDAMYWYRQDPGQGLRLIYYSQIVNDFQKGDIAEGYSVSREKKESFPLTVTSAQKNPTAFYLCASSPPGSNYGYTFGSGTRLTVV.

A note on this clone: Distinct nucleotide sequences in the sample also encode this CDR3. The chain has TRBV6-5 and TRBJ1-2; 9 nucleotides line up with TRBD1. The CDR3 has 14 amino acids. The J segment lost 3 bases and the V segment lost 5 bases, leaving 4 bases of the junction unmatched. Per the germline V gene, CDR1 is MNHEY and CDR2 is SVGAGI. Here the CDR3 DNA reads TGTGCCAGCAGTCGAACAGGGGGCGACTATGGCTACACCTTC. Translating gives CASSRTGGDYGYTF.

The chain employs TRBV2 and TRBJ2-1, with 12 bases matching TRBD2. The V gene's germline CDR1 is SNHLY and CDR2 FYNNEI. J was trimmed by 7 bases and V by 6 bases; bases with no gene match: 7. The CDR3 spans 15 residues. In DNA form, the CDR3 reads TGTGCCAGCAGCCCAACTAGCGGGAGGAAGAATGAGCAGTTCTTC. Encoded protein: CASSPTSGRKNEQFF.

The chain uses TRBV5-4 and TRBJ2-1; 12 bases map to TRBD2. Germline V gives CDR1 SGHNT, CDR2 YYREEE (reference sequence). The CDR3 has 15 amino acids. J was trimmed by 7 bases and V by 4 bases; bases with no gene match: 6. As DNA, the CDR3 is TGTGCCAGCAGCACTGGACTAGCGGGACGGAATGAGCAGTTCTTC. Translated: CASSTGLAGRNEQFF.

The CDR3 loop reads CRGAMNTEAFF. CDR3 sequence (DNA): TGCAGGGGAGCTATGAACACTGAAGCTTTCTTT. J is TRBJ1-1 and V is TRBV20-1; D unresolved. The CDR3 has 11 residues. Germline CDR1 is DFQATT and CDR2 is SNEGSKA (reference sequence).

This sequence joins TRBV19 and TRBJ1-2; a weak D match, TRBD1 (6 bases). Germline assignment: CDR1 LNHDA and CDR2 SQIVND (reference sequence). V lost 9 bases and J lost 8, with 16 bases in between. CDR3 length: 12 residues. In DNA, the CDR3 is TGTGCCAGCCTTTCAGGGACATGGGGCTACACCTTC. It translates to CASLSGTWGYTF. Using reference TRBV19 and TRBJ1-2 for the parts outside the CDR3, the full variable domain is DGGITQSPKYLFRKEGQNVTLSCEQNLNHDAMYWYRQDPGQGLRLIYYSQIVNDFQKGDIAEGYSVSREKKESFPLTVTSAQKNPTAFYLCASLSGTWGYTFGSGTRLTVV.

This clone has a handful of counts. The J gene is TRBJ1-3, the V gene TRBV29-1; D unresolved. The CDR3 is 14 residues long. Trimming pared 6 bases from V and 0 bases from J, leaving 12 bases between. Looked up from germline, CDR1 is SQVTM and CDR2 is ANQGSEA. The CDR3 sequence is CSVVAPDSGNTIYF. CDR3 DNA sequence: TGCAGCGTGGTAGCTCCAGACTCTGGAAACACCATATATTTT.

This sequence joins TRBV6-5 and TRBJ2-5, with 8 nucleotides matching TRBD1. This CDR3 comprises 15 residues. Germline CDR1 and CDR2: MNHEY and SVGAGI. With 4 bases clipped from V and 6 bases from J, the junction kept 10 bases outside the gene matches. The CDR3 sequence is CASSFHDRGRQTQYF. Written as DNA, the CDR3 is TGTGCCAGCAGTTTCCATGACAGGGGCAGACAGACCCAGTACTTC.